This T cell receptor beta chain is drawn from a study of shared clonotypes between healthy human individuals (dated by TCRdb to about 2020). Looking at the study overall: The cohort included three men and a couple of women between 18 and 49 years of age. Libraries were prepared and TCR repertoires were sequenced by different laboratories using diverse techniques, in order to increase sequencing depth and limit assay-specific biases. Each donor's leukapheresis produced roughly between about 0.9 and 9.5 billion PBMCs. Per donor, three plates each were used for CD4 naive and CD4 memory, two for CD8 naive, and one for CD8 memory. Blood TCR repertoires of a handful of healthy adults were deeply sequenced to estimate repertoire size and the extent of clonotype sharing between individuals.

Using the deep immunoSEQ assay, TCR CDR3 regions were amplified from genomic DNA by multiplex PCR. For each cell subset, the extracted genomic DNA was distributed evenly across all wells of several immunoSEQ 96-well plates, and each plate served as one replicate. For sorted subsets, each replicate PCR was loaded with around 220 ng genomic DNA, equivalent to 30,000 or so T cell genomes. Purified libraries were quantified with a Qubit 3.0 fluorometer, sized on a Bioanalyzer 2100, and re-quantified with the KAPA Library Quantification kit. Every immunoSEQ 96-well plate was sequenced on a dedicated single-read 150-cycle Illumina NextSeq 550 flow cell. From the authors' description of their analysis: Because the immunoSEQ output held only junctional sequences and lacked quality scores, the filtering could not match the filtering applied to full-length reads. To assign V/J genes and CDR3, sequences were annotated against IMGT germline references using PyIR, a Python wrapper for IgBLAST v1.9. Reads were filtered out if the reads had weak V/J assignments (E-value above 1e-6), no CDR3, stop codons, out-of-frame junctions, or ambiguous translated residues. A V3J clonotype was defined by an identical inferred V gene, J gene, and CDR3 amino acid sequence. To compute the percentage overlap between repertoires, the number of shared unique clonotypes was divided by the size of the smaller repertoire. Three approaches were used to assess repertoire richness: RTK rarefaction, the Chao1 estimator, and Recon v2.1 estimates of unobserved clonotypes. OLGA was used to compute generation probabilities for all TCRbeta clonotypes that the gDNA method yielded from a few donors. TCRdb limited this immuneACCESS table to in-frame rearrangements with V and J called. A share of clones is missing; checked studies link under half to unresolved V genes, and the rest is unexplained. V, J and clone size reflect that table, while D and trimming were determined from the DNA. For this sample the table gives 2 million to 3 million clones, of which roughly 93% were detected only once. Roughly 0.39% of the sample rests with the top ten.

This clone was counted a single time. The specificity of this receptor is unknown. Base-call qualities are not available, and no considerably larger clone is one nucleotide away. This CDR3 is also generated by other DNA sequences in the sample. Healthy HIV-negative adults with no recently reported acute infections or vaccinations were included as donors. Only Caucasian adults living in Nashville, Tennessee, USA were represented among the donors. CD4+ T cells were enriched by magnetic negative selection; naive cells were then positively selected on CD45RA, and the negative fraction formed the memory subset. Blood was collected by leukapheresis, and PBMCs were isolated by Ficoll-Histopaque density gradient centrifugation and then cryopreserved in liquid nitrogen vapor phase. Analytical flow cytometry was used to check the purity and quantity of every magnetically sorted T cell population. Genomic DNA was isolated from each sorted fraction and quantified by UV absorbance on a Nanodrop 2000c.

The germline V gene sets CDR1 to MNHEY and CDR2 to SVGAGI. The cysteine opens and the phenylalanine closes a CDR3 of 11 amino acids. Left in the record is the CDR3 DNA by itself, 33 bases read in frame from the first base. At the junction V is shortened by 6 bases and J by 5 bases; bases outside the gene matches: 0. The study at large found these results: Sampling was restricted to blood, and TCR repertoires in tissue are likely to differ from TCR repertoires in blood. Naive subsets generally had larger estimated clonotype richness than memory subsets. The small number of donors limited the genetic and exposure-history diversity represented. Sharing across a few donors was observed for about 4.8% of naive CD4, about 4% of naive CD8, roughly 2.4% of memory CD4, and about 0.39% of memory CD8 clonotypes. Compared with non-shared clonotypes, the clonotypes found in all four sorted-subset donors had higher generation probabilities. Pairwise subsampling led to the expectation that sequencing depth would affect the degree of clonotype sharing among donors. Rarefaction of sorted-subset datasets indicated incomplete sequencing despite the large sequencing depth.

Sequenced material: naive CD4+ T cells from PBMCs. The sample's cell subset or site label, decoded: CD45RA+ positively selected. This TCR derives from a young man in good health. Some clones in this sample may be carry-over from other donors' samples. The chain is encoded by TRBV6-5 joined to TRBJ2-5; 7 central bases correspond to TRBD2. In nucleotide form, the sequence is TGTGCCAGCAGCGGGGGGGAGACCCAGTACTTC. It translates to CASSGGETQYF.